The present TCR beta chain was sequenced within a study of CD8 T cells in Susac syndrome. Random hexamers were used to reverse transcribe about 0.45 to 1 ug of RNA. Amplification of TCR beta CDR3 by immunoSEQ multiplex PCR spanned 54 Vbeta and 13 Jbeta. TCRdb independently ran MiXCR on the immunoSEQ multiplex PCR reads; one entry per CDR3 protein. In the table there are roughly 150,000 distinct CDR3 sequences, 92% of which are singletons. TCR beta sequencing was performed on blood CD8+ and CD4+ T cells. TEMRA cells were FACS-enriched and CD8+ and CD4+ T cells negatively isolated. The CDR3 totals 14 residues. The V gene's germline CDR1 is DFQATT and CDR2 SNEGSKA (reference sequence). V was clipped by 5 bases and J by 4 bases, with 17 bases between them.

Sequences were obtained from CD4+ T cells from PBMCs. The sequence was collected from a human donor in good health. V and J are TRBV20-1 and TRBJ2-5, with D maybe TRBD2 (7 bases). The CDR3 bases are TGCAGTGCTTTCCCGGGGGGCGGGGGAGAGACCCAGTACTTC. It yields the protein CSAFPGGGGETQYF.